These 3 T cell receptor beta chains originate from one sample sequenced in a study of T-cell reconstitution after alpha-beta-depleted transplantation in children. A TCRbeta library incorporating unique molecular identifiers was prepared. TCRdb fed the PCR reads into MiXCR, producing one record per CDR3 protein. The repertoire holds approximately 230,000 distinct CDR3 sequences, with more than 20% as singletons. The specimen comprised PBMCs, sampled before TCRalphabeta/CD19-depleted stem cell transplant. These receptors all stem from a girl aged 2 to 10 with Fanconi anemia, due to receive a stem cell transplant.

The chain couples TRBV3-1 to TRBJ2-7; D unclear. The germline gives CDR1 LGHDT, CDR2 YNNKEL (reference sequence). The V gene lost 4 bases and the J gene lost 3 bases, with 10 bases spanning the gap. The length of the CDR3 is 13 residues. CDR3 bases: TGTGCCAGCAGCCGTATACCTTTCTACGAGCAGTACTTC. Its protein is CASSRIPFYEQYF.

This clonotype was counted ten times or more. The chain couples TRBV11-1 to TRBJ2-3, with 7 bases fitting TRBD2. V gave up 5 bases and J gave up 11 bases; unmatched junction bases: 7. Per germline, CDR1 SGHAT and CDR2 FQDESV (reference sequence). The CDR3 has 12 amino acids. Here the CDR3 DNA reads TGTGCCAGCAGCCCAGGACTAGATTTGCAGTATTTT. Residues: CASSPGLDLQYF. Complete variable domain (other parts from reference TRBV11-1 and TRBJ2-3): EAEVAQSPRYKITEKSQAVAFWCDPISGHATLYWYRQILGQGPELLVQFQDESVVDDSQLPKDRFSAERLKGVDSTLKIQPAELGDSAMYLCASSPGLDLQYFGPGTRLTVL.

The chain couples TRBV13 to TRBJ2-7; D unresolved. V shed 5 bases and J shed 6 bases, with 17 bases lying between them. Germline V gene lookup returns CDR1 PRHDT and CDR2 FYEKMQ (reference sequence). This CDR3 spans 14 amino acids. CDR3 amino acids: CASSARVGRGEQYF. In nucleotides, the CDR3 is TGTGCCAGCAGCGCACGAGTTGGGCGCGGCGAGCAGTACTTC.